One sample yielded the 31 T cell receptor beta chains listed below, sequenced in a study of T cell changes during pregnancy in multiple sclerosis. Method: immunoSEQ multiplex PCR; TCRdb's copy keeps in-frame clones and lacks some. Among around 50,000 clones listed, approximately 92% were seen once. Sequenced material: CD4+ T cells from peripheral blood mononuclear cells, taken in the third trimester of pregnancy. Receptors originate from a female donor with multiple sclerosis, enrolled in a pregnancy study.

The chain carries TRBV30 and TRBJ2-5; 9 bases are shared with TRBD2. V was pared by 3 bases and J by 3 bases, with 5 bases of the junction left unmatched. The CDR3 extends over 14 amino acids. Germline loops: CDR1 GTSNPN, CDR2 SVGIG (reference sequence). The CDR3 nucleotides read TGTGCCTGGAGCCTAATAGCGGGGGAAGAGACCCAGTACTTC. Translating gives CAWSLIAGEETQYF.

The rearrangement links TRBV7-9 to TRBJ2-2, with 8 bases that match TRBD2. With 5 bases clipped from V and 3 bases from J, the junction kept 11 bases outside the gene matches. The CDR3 covers 17 residues. CDR1 and CDR2 (germline): SEHNR, FQNEAQ (reference sequence). CDR3: CASSRRLGLADTGELFF. The CDR3 nucleotides are TGTGCCAGCAGCCGAAGGCTCGGACTAGCCGACACCGGGGAGCTGTTTTTT.

The V and J genes are TRBV30 and TRBJ2-7, with D maybe TRBD1 (7 bases). Germline V lookup: CDR1 GTSNPN, CDR2 SVGIG (reference sequence). The CDR3 covers 14 residues. Between the trimmed V and J ends, which lost 0 bases and 6 bases, there was a span of 15 bases. The CDR3 DNA sequence: TGTGCCTGGAGTGTACGGAGGGGGCTCGCCGAGCAGTACTTC. Its protein product is CAWSVRRGLAEQYF.

This chain links TRBV4-3 with TRBJ1-3; D perhaps matches TRBD1 (5 bases). V shed 1 base and J shed 14 bases, with 18 bases lying between them. The CDR3 is 14 residues long. The germline V gene has CDR1 LGHNA and CDR2 YSLEER. The CDR3 sequence: CASSQVIGTAVVYF. The CDR3 DNA follows: TGCGCCAGCAGCCAAGTCATCGGGACTGCGGTTGTATATTTT.

V is TRBV30 and J is TRBJ1-1, with a weak D call TRBD1 (5 bases). The V and J ends lost 8 bases and 3 bases respectively, with 16 bases between them. This CDR3 spans 13 amino acids. CDR1 and CDR2 (germline): GTSNPN, SVGIG (reference sequence). CDR3 DNA: TGTGCCCTGGGGGGGGTGGGATACACTGAAGCTTTCTTT. Encoded protein: CALGGVGYTEAFF.

The V and J genes are TRBV18 and TRBJ2-7; 9 nucleotides agree with TRBD1. Germline V lookup: CDR1 KGHSH, CDR2 LQKENI. This CDR3 contains 20 residues. V lost 4 bases to trimming and J lost 4 bases; unmatched junction nucleotides: 23. The CDR3 sequence: CASSRNQQGASPFISYEQYF. Here the CDR3 DNA reads TGTGCCAGCTCACGAAATCAACAGGGGGCATCCCCCTTCATTTCGTACGAGCAGTACTTC. The full variable domain, with the rest looked up from reference TRBV18 and TRBJ2-7, is NAGVMQNPRHLVRRRGQEARLRCSPMKGHSHVYWYRQLPEEGLKFMVYLQKENIIDESGMPKERFSAEFPKEGPSILRIQQVVRGDSAAYFCASSRNQQGASPFISYEQYFGPGTRLTVT.

The CDR3 sequence is CASSPPLAIDQETQYF. The CDR3 DNA sequence: TGTGCCAGCAGTCCACCTCTAGCGATCGACCAAGAGACCCAGTACTTC. The V and J genes are TRBV28 and TRBJ2-5; TRBD2 might be the D (6 bases). The germline gives CDR1 MDHEN, CDR2 SYDVKM. The V end was cut by 5 bases, the J end by 0 bases, with 16 bases between. The CDR3 extends over 16 amino acids.

The chain recombines TRBV7-8 with TRBJ1-1, with 10 bases that match TRBD1. CDR1 is SGHVS, CDR2 FQNEAQ, per germline. V shed 4 bases, J shed 4 bases, and the junction held 12 bases outside the gene matches. CDR3 length: 17 residues. In DNA form, the CDR3 reads TGTGCCAGCAGCTCCTCTCATCCCTGGACAGGGGGCACTGAAGCTTTCTTT. Amino acids: CASSSSHPWTGGTEAFF.

This chain joins TRBV4-2 and TRBJ1-4, with 8 bases fitting TRBD1. Trimming cost V 0 bases and J 8 bases; bases outside gene matches: 5. The CDR3 totals 15 residues. Germline assignment: CDR1 LGHNA and CDR2 YNFKEQ. The CDR3 nucleotides read TGTGCCAGCAGCCAAGAGGACAGGGTGCGAGAAAAACTGTTTTTT. The encoded protein is CASSQEDRVREKLFF.

This clone was observed a single time. V is TRBV9 and J is TRBJ2-3, with D perhaps TRBD2 (6 bases). The V gene lost 1 base and the J gene lost 3 bases, with 12 bases spanning the gap. Germline lookup yields CDR1 SGDLS and CDR2 YYNGEE. There are 15 residues in the CDR3. CDR3 in DNA: TGTGCCAGCAGCGTATTGGGCGGGGAAACAGATACGCAGTATTTT. Amino acids: CASSVLGGETDTQYF.

This clone came up once. The rearrangement uses TRBV27 and TRBJ1-2; unclear D gene. The CDR3 is 14 amino acids. Germline V gene lookup returns CDR1 MNHEY and CDR2 SMNVEV (reference sequence). Trimming shortened V by 6 bases and J by 3 bases, and 14 bases separated the two germline ends. CDR3: CASREGRTYYGYTF. CDR3 DNA: TGTGCCAGCAGGGAGGGCCGAACCTACTATGGCTACACCTTC.

V usage is TRBV19 and J usage is TRBJ1-4; TRBD1 agrees at 7 bases. The CDR3 consists of 15 residues. CDR1 and CDR2 from the germline V gene are LNHDA and SQIVND (reference sequence). V lost 4 bases, J lost 7 bases, and 9 bases stayed unmatched. The CDR3 nucleotides read TGTGCCAGTAGTAATGGAGGGGGCCATGGTGAAAAACTGTTTTTT. Translating it yields CASSNGGGHGEKLFF. Full variable domain (missing parts from reference TRBV19 and TRBJ1-4): DGGITQSPKYLFRKEGQNVTLSCEQNLNHDAMYWYRQDPGQGLRLIYYSQIVNDFQKGDIAEGYSVSREKKESFPLTVTSAQKNPTAFYLCASSNGGGHGEKLFFGSGTQLSVL.

This chain links TRBV5-1 with TRBJ2-7, with D possibly TRBD1 on 6 matching bases. Germline V gives CDR1 SGHRS, CDR2 YFSETQ. This CDR3 region has 14 residues. V gave up 3 bases and J gave up 7 bases, with 17 bases separating them. The CDR3 DNA reads as TGCGCCAGCAGCTCCGCAGGGGTCTTGGGGGAGCAGTACTTC. It translates to CASSSAGVLGEQYF.

The chain has TRBV5-6 and TRBJ1-5; TRBD1 aligns across 7 bases. The CDR3 covers 17 residues. Germline loops: CDR1 SGHDT, CDR2 YYEEEE. V lost 3 bases and J lost 6; bases outside the gene matches: 15. Here the CDR3 reads CASSSRQGPHRSQPQHF. The CDR3 coding sequence is TGTGCCAGCAGCTCTCGACAGGGACCCCATAGGAGTCAGCCCCAGCATTTT.

The gene calls are TRBV7-3 and TRBJ2-1, with D perhaps TRBD2 (6 bases). Trimming cost V 1 base and J 0 bases, with 13 bases left between them. The CDR3 covers 17 residues. Germline V gene lookup returns CDR1 SGHTA and CDR2 FQGTGA. The CDR3 sequence is CASSLRGTPLSYNEQFF. The DNA of the CDR3 is TGTGCCAGCAGCTTAAGGGGGACTCCACTCTCCTACAATGAGCAGTTCTTC.

The chain uses TRBV27 and TRBJ2-7, with 9 nucleotides matching TRBD1. This CDR3 is 15 amino acids long. Losses at the gene ends were 4 bases for V and 4 bases for J; bases not matched to a gene: 8. Germline V gene data show CDR1 as MNHEY and CDR2 as SMNVEV (reference sequence). The CDR3 coding sequence is TGTGCCAGCAGTTCCTCGACAGGGGGAAGGTACGAGCAGTACTTC. Residues: CASSSSTGGRYEQYF.

The chain links TRBV6-5 to TRBJ2-1, with 8 nucleotides matching TRBD2. Unmatched junction bases numbered 5, after V lost 3 bases and J lost 4 bases. The CDR3 totals 15 residues. Germline V gene data show CDR1 as MNHEY and CDR2 as SVGAGI. CDR3 protein: CASSYAREVYNEQFF. The CDR3 DNA sequence: TGTGCCAGCAGTTATGCGCGGGAGGTTTACAATGAGCAGTTCTTC.

The CDR3 here is CAISGTTVQPQHF. Here the CDR3 DNA reads TGTGCCATCAGTGGTACGACAGTTCAGCCCCAGCATTTT. This chain uses TRBV10-3 with TRBJ1-5; D may be TRBD1 (5 bases). Looked up from germline, CDR1 is ENHRY and CDR2 is SYGVKD. V lost 4 bases and J 6 bases, leaving 10 bases between the germline ends. CDR3 length equals 13 residues.

The chain links TRBV28 to TRBJ2-5; D call uncertain. The ends were cut back, 2 bases at V and 2 bases at J, with 9 bases in the middle. The germline CDR1 and CDR2 sequences are MDHEN and SYDVKM. The CDR3 has 14 amino acids. The CDR3 DNA reads as TGTGCCAGCAGTTTAGGCGGAACTCAAGAGACCCAGTACTTC. Its translation is CASSLGGTQETQYF.

V and J are TRBV5-1 and TRBJ1-2, with TRBD1 matching 9 bases. CDR1 is SGHRS and CDR2 is YFSETQ in the germline V gene. This CDR3 has 14 residues. V was clipped by 3 bases and J by 4 bases; unmatched bases: 4. The CDR3 nucleotides read TGCGCCAGCAGCTCACAGGGGGCCCTCTATGGCTACACCTTC. Translating gives CASSSQGALYGYTF.

V gene TRBV11-1 combines with J gene TRBJ2-3; D may be TRBD2 (5 bases). Germline V gives CDR1 SGHAT, CDR2 FQDESV (reference sequence). The CDR3 sequence is 15 residues long. Trimming stripped 5 bases from V and 2 bases from J, with 14 bases between. The CDR3 protein is CASSARADFTDTQYF. Written as DNA, the CDR3 is TGTGCCAGCAGCGCGAGGGCAGATTTCACAGATACGCAGTATTTT.

This clone was counted a single time. This chain uses TRBV6-5 with TRBJ2-7, with TRBD1 as a possible D gene (5 bases). Looked up from germline, CDR1 is MNHEY and CDR2 is SVGAGI. Between the trimmed V and J ends, which lost 4 bases and 0 bases, there was a span of 7 bases. This CDR3 comprises 13 residues. CDR3 sequence reads: CASSSDSSYEQYF. The CDR3 coding sequence is TGTGCCAGCAGTTCAGACAGCTCCTACGAGCAGTACTTC.

This rearrangement joins TRBV15 to TRBJ2-7; tentatively, D is TRBD2 (6 bases). CDR3 length: 14 amino acids. Trimming removed 0 bases at V and 2 bases at J, with 8 bases between. Germline CDR1 reads LNHNV; CDR2 reads YYDKDF (reference sequence). CDR3 sequence reads: CATSREGTAYEQYF. For the CDR3, the DNA is TGTGCCACCAGCAGAGAAGGGACTGCCTACGAGCAGTACTTC.

The chain couples TRBV9 to TRBJ1-2, with D possibly being TRBD1 (5 bases). Germline values: CDR1 SGDLS, CDR2 YYNGEE. Trimming took off 4 bases at V and 6 bases at J, with 16 bases between the two ends. The CDR3 has 14 residues. CDR3 in DNA: TGTGCCAGCAGCCCACGGGGGACCAAGGATGGCTACACCTTC. It encodes CASSPRGTKDGYTF.

This clone showed up just once. This chain joins TRBV5-1 and TRBJ2-5; D uncertain. Trimming left V 2 bases short and J 3 bases short, with 2 bases between. Germline CDR1 SGHRS, CDR2 YFSETQ. The CDR3 spans 11 residues. CDR3 bases: TGCGCCAGCAGCTTCGAAGAGACCCAGTACTTC. Translation: CASSFEETQYF.

This clone was recorded a few times. The V call is TRBV5-1, the J call TRBJ2-7; D uncertain. Germline CDR1 reads SGHRS; CDR2 reads YFSETQ. The ends were cut back, 4 bases at V and 2 bases at J, with 10 bases in the middle. The CDR3 totals 13 residues. CDR3 DNA sequence: TGCGCCAGCAGCACAAGTCAGACCTACGAGCAGTACTTC. It codes for CASSTSQTYEQYF. The variable domain in full, completed from reference TRBV5-1 and TRBJ2-7, reads KAGVTQTPRYLIKTRGQQVTLSCSPISGHRSVSWYQQTPGQGLQFLFEYFSETQRNKGNFPGRFSGRQFSNSRSEMNVSTLELGDSALYLCASSTSQTYEQYFGPGTRLTVT.

The chain combines TRBV6-5 with TRBJ2-1; 10 bases map to TRBD2. Germline V CDR1 and CDR2: MNHEY, SVGAGI. This CDR3 contains 14 residues. V lost 6 bases to trimming and J lost 7 bases; unmatched junction nucleotides: 6. The CDR3 DNA sequence: TGTGCCAGCAGCAAAGGACTAGCGGTGAATGAGCAGTTCTTC. Translating gives CASSKGLAVNEQFF.

This clone was seen just once. The chain uses TRBV7-9 and TRBJ2-1; D remains ambiguous. The germline gives CDR1 SEHNR, CDR2 FQNEAQ (reference sequence). V shed 1 base and J shed 4 bases, with 8 bases lying between them. This CDR3 contains 14 residues. In nucleotides, the CDR3 is TGTGCCAGCAGCTTAGGTTCCAGTTACAATGAGCAGTTCTTC. Translation gives CASSLGSSYNEQFF.

The table lists this clone with a few counts. This sequence joins TRBV29-1 and TRBJ1-1; TRBD1 matches at 8 bases. Unmatched junction bases numbered 8, after V lost 5 bases and J lost 6 bases. CDR1 SQVTM and CDR2 ANQGSEA come from the germline V gene. This CDR3 is built from 13 residues. In DNA, the CDR3 is TGCAGCGTTTGGCACAGGGGGTTTTCTGAAGCTTTCTTT. Amino acids: CSVWHRGFSEAFF.

The chain joins TRBV7-2 to TRBJ2-7; the D is unclear. CDR1 is SGHTA, CDR2 FQGNSA, per germline. The V end was cut by 1 base, the J end by 2 bases, with 9 bases between. The CDR3 loop spans 14 amino acids. The CDR3 region is CASSLDSNAYEQYF. The CDR3 DNA sequence: TGTGCCAGCAGCTTAGACAGTAATGCCTACGAGCAGTACTTC. Using reference TRBV7-2 and TRBJ2-7 for the parts outside the CDR3, the full variable domain is GAGVSQSPSNKVTEKGKDVELRCDPISGHTALYWYRQSLGQGLEFLIYFQGNSAPDKSGLPSDRFSAERTGGSVSTLTIQRTQQEDSAVYLCASSLDSNAYEQYFGPGTRLTVT.

The rearrangement joins TRBV6-5 to TRBJ1-5; tentative D call: TRBD1 (5 bases). Germline values: CDR1 MNHEY, CDR2 SVGAGI. The CDR3 sequence is 13 residues long. V was trimmed by 2 bases and J by 7 bases, leaving 9 bases between them. DNA for the CDR3: TGTGCCAGCAGTTACCGGGAGGGGCAGCCCCAGCATTTT. It translates to CASSYREGQPQHF.